The text below deals with one TCR beta chain. As yet, its antigen is unknown. The germline gives CDR1 MDHEN, CDR2 SYDVKM. The CDR3 totals 16 residues. V was clipped by 8 bases and J by 9 bases; unmatched bases: 16. TCRdb's table, derived via immunoSEQ multiplex PCR, lists solely in-frame clones and lacks some. Among 100,000 to 120,000 clones listed, around 90% were seen once. The record originates from a study of T cell responses to AZD1222 COVID-19 vaccine. Overall study findings and caveats: Donors were largely white British and mainly female; clonal diversity was possibly underestimated.

Sequenced here: peripheral blood, sampled on day 0 of AZD1222 vaccination. This sequence was found in an adult in good health. The V call is TRBV28, the J call TRBJ2-1; TRBD2 agrees at 10 bases. CDR3 in amino acids: CASPPFRLAGVAEQFF. The CDR3 DNA reads TGTGCCAGCCCCCCCTTTCGGCTAGCGGGAGTTGCTGAGCAGTTCTTC. The variable domain in full, with the rest retrieved from reference TRBV28 and TRBJ2-1, is DVKVTQSSRYLVKRTGEKVFLECVQDMDHENMFWYRQDPGLGLRLIYFSYDVKMKEKGDIPEGYSVSREKKERFSLILESASTNQTSMYLCASPPFRLAGVAEQFFGPGTRLTVL.